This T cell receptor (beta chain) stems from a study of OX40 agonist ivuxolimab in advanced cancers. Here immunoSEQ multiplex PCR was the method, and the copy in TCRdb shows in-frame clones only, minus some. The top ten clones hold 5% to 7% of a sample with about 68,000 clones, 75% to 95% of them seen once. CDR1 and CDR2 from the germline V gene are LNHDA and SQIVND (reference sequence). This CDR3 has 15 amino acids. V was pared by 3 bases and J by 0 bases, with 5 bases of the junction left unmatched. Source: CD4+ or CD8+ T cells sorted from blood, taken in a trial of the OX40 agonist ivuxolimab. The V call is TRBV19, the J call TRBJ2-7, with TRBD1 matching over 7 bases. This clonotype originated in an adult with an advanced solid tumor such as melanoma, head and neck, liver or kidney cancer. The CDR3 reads CASSMSGQSSYEQYF. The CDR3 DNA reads TGTGCCAGTAGTATGTCGGGACAGTCCTCCTACGAGCAGTACTTC.